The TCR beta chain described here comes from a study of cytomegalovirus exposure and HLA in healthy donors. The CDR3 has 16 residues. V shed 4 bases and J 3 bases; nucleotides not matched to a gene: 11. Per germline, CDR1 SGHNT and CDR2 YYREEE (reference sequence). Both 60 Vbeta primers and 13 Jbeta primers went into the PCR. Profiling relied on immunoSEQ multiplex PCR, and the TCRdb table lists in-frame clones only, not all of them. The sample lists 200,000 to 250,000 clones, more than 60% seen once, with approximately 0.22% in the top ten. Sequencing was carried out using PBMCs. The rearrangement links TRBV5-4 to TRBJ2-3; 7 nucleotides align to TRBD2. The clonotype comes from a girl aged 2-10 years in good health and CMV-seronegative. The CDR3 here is CASSRRLADATDTQYF. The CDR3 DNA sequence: TGTGCCAGCAGCCGACGACTAGCCGATGCGACAGATACGCAGTATTTT.